Below, 16 T cell receptor beta chains from the same sample are listed, as sequenced in a study of T-cell memory formation after mild COVID-19. Each CDR3 protein gets one entry after TCRdb re-called the 5' RACE reads with MiXCR. The table includes about 190,000 distinct CDR3 sequences, 18% detected once. Sequencing used PBMCs or a T cell subset sorted from them (not recorded which). These receptors all stem from an adult woman who had mild COVID-19 (a few samples of this study predate the infection). Cell type and time point are not known.

This chain links TRBV5-1 with TRBJ2-5; TRBD1 agrees at 9 bases. V lost 6 bases, J lost 2 bases, and 8 bases stayed unmatched. This CDR3 contains 15 residues. The germline CDR1 and CDR2 sequences are SGHRS and YFSETQ. CDR3 loop: CASKDRGLGQETQYF. CDR3 sequence (DNA): TGCGCCAGCAAGGACAGGGGCTTAGGGCAAGAGACCCAGTACTTC.

The chain has TRBV12-3 or TRBV12-4 and TRBJ2-3; D ambiguous. V dropped 0 bases and J dropped 3 bases, with 4 bases sitting between them. The length of the CDR3 is 13 residues. This chain's CDR3 is CASSLALTDTQYF. CDR3 bases: TGTGCCAGCAGTTTAGCGTTGACAGATACGCAGTATTTT.

The chain recombines TRBV7-2 with TRBJ2-7; possible D gene TRBD2, 5 bases. CDR1 and CDR2 from the germline V gene are SGHTA and FQGNSA. Trimming removed 1 base at V and 2 bases at J, with 15 bases between. The CDR3 consists of 16 residues. Written as DNA, the CDR3 is TGTGCCAGCAGCTTAGGTTGGCTGGGAGAACCCTACGAGCAGTACTTC. Its protein product is CASSLGWLGEPYEQYF.

This clonotype was found many times. V is TRBV24-1 and J is TRBJ1-1; the match to TRBD1 covers 9 bases. The V gene's germline CDR1 is KGHDR and CDR2 SFDVKD. The CDR3 has 16 residues. The J segment lost 1 base and the V segment lost 10 bases, leaving 12 bases of the junction unmatched. CDR3 loop: CATSKAGQGPNTEAFF. The CDR3 DNA reads as TGTGCCACGTCCAAGGCGGGACAGGGACCGAACACTGAAGCTTTCTTT.

This clonotype was recorded a few times. The V call is TRBV4-1, the J call TRBJ2-1; TRBD2 might be the D (6 bases). V was shortened by 5 bases and J by 3 bases, with 17 bases between the two germline ends. CDR3 length equals 16 residues. The V gene's germline CDR1 is MGHRA and CDR2 YSYEKL. The CDR3 DNA reads as TGCGCCAGCAGCTTACACCGTGGCGGGGTCTACAATGAGCAGTTCTTC. This gives the protein CASSLHRGGVYNEQFF.

This clonotype occurred a few times. J is TRBJ1-1 and V is TRBV7-3; D is ambiguous. The CDR3 is made up of 14 amino acids. From germline, CDR1 is SGHTA and CDR2 FQGTGA. The V and J ends lost 0 bases and 4 bases respectively, with 9 bases between them. The CDR3 loop is CASSLTDGSTEAFF. The CDR3 DNA reads TGTGCCAGCAGCTTAACGGACGGATCCACTGAAGCTTTCTTT.

This clonotype showed up just a few times. The chain joins TRBV7-8 to TRBJ1-5, with D maybe TRBD1 (5 bases). Germline V gene lookup returns CDR1 SGHVS and CDR2 FQNEAQ. The CDR3 contains 16 residues. V dropped 6 bases and J dropped 0 bases, with 15 bases sitting between them. CDR3 residues: CASRGGGRVSNQPQHF. DNA of the CDR3: TGTGCCAGCAGAGGTGGGGGGAGGGTTAGCAATCAGCCCCAGCATTTT.

This clonotype came up a few times. The chain is built from TRBV27 and TRBJ2-3; 7 bases agree with TRBD1. Germline V CDR1 and CDR2: MNHEY, SMNVEV (reference sequence). This CDR3 region has 17 residues. Unmatched junction bases numbered 9, after V lost 0 bases and J lost 3 bases. Here the CDR3 reads CASSLSTGRPFTDTQYF. The CDR3 region has the DNA TGTGCCAGCAGTTTATCGACAGGGCGTCCCTTTACAGATACGCAGTATTTT.

This clonotype has only a few counts. V gene TRBV4-2 combines with J gene TRBJ1-1; maybe TRBD1 (6 bases). Germline assignment: CDR1 LGHNA and CDR2 YNFKEQ. This CDR3 is 14 amino acids long. The V end lost 4 bases, the J end lost 2 bases, and 11 bases lay between the germline ends. DNA for the CDR3: TGTGCCAGCAGCCCTCCCGGGGGCAACACTGAAGCTTTCTTT. Its protein is CASSPPGGNTEAFF.

The chain is built from TRBV7-9 and TRBJ1-4; 7 bases fit TRBD1. The length of the CDR3 is 15 residues. Looked up from germline, CDR1 is SEHNR and CDR2 is FQNEAQ (reference sequence). J was trimmed by 0 bases and V by 5 bases; bases with no gene match: 3. CDR3 protein: CASSRGQTTNEKLFF. CDR3 nucleotides: TGTGCCAGCAGCAGGGGACAGACAACTAATGAAAAACTGTTTTTT. The entire variable domain, with the rest obtained from reference TRBV7-9 and TRBJ1-4, is as follows: DTGVSQNPRHKITKRGQNVTFRCDPISEHNRLYWYRQTLGQGPEFLTYFQNEAQLEKSRLLSDRFSAERPKGSFSTLEIQRTEQGDSAMYLCASSRGQTTNEKLFFGSGTQLSVL.

There are many counts of this clonotype. This chain connects TRBV5-1 to TRBJ2-3; D is unclear. The CDR3 sequence is 14 residues long. Germline CDR1 is SGHRS and CDR2 is YFSETQ. V shed 0 bases and J shed 1 base, with 6 bases lying between them. The CDR3 DNA reads TGCGCCAGCAGCTTGGGACACGGCACAGATACGCAGTATTTT. Amino acid sequence: CASSLGHGTDTQYF.

This sequence joins TRBV10-3 and TRBJ2-5, with D uncertain. V shed 0 bases and J shed 4 bases, with 15 bases lying between them. Looked up from germline, CDR1 is ENHRY and CDR2 is SYGVKD. The CDR3 is 16 amino acids. As DNA, the CDR3 is TGTGCCATCAGTGAGTCGGTGGGGTACCGAGGAGAGACCCAGTACTTC. Translation gives CAISESVGYRGETQYF.

A few counts support this clonotype. The rearrangement links TRBV6-6 to TRBJ2-1; D perhaps matches TRBD1 (5 bases). Per germline, CDR1 MNHNY and CDR2 SVGAGI (reference sequence). The CDR3 sequence is 17 residues long. Trimming cost V 4 bases and J 10 bases, with 26 bases left between them. CDR3: CASSSSVNLGSNREQFF. In nucleotides, the CDR3 is TGTGCCAGCAGTTCATCTGTAAATCTCGGGTCCAACAGGGAGCAGTTCTTC.

There are a few counts of this clonotype. The chain has TRBV20-1 and TRBJ1-5; D perhaps matches TRBD1 (6 bases). Trimming removed 4 bases at V and 2 bases at J, with 18 bases between. The CDR3 extends over 16 amino acids. Looked up from germline, CDR1 is DFQATT and CDR2 is SNEGSKA (reference sequence). CDR3 loop: CSATLGAGGGNQPQHF. In DNA, the CDR3 is TGCAGTGCTACCTTGGGGGCGGGTGGAGGCAATCAGCCCCAGCATTTT.

This clonotype was detected a few times. V gene TRBV4-1 combines with J gene TRBJ1-5; tentative D call: TRBD1 (5 bases). CDR1 is MGHRA, CDR2 YSYEKL, per germline. The ends were cut back, 3 bases at V and 7 bases at J, with 13 bases in the middle. The CDR3 runs 14 residues. This CDR3 is CASSQVRGGQPQHF. For the CDR3, the DNA is TGCGCCAGCAGCCAGGTCCGGGGGGGACAGCCCCAGCATTTT.

The CDR3 DNA is TGTGCCAGCAGCCCCCATGTTGCCCAAGAGACCCAGTACTTC. Translation gives CASSPHVAQETQYF. The chain is built from TRBV9 and TRBJ2-5; no clear D. The CDR3 has 14 residues. Trimming took off 4 bases at V and 1 base at J, with 11 bases between the two ends. The germline CDR1 and CDR2 sequences are SGDLS and YYNGEE.